The rows below give T cell receptor beta chains drawn from one sample of a study of PD-L1 blockade in urothelial cancer. This table comes from immunoSEQ multiplex PCR, and its TCRdb copy is limited to in-frame clones, with some not included. This sample carries 100,000 to 150,000 clones, around 86% of them seen once, and the ten largest clones take 2.4%. This specimen consisted of PBMCs, obtained around atezolizumab (anti-PD-L1) treatment. These receptors came from a man in his forties or fifties with urothelial cancer. The CDR3 runs from the conserved cysteine through the conserved F or W. The order of the fields is D gene, J gene, clone size, V gene, CDR3 length, CDR3 DNA, CDR3 protein. D genes are given only for firm matches. Clone size is shown for a subset of rows, as once, few, many or a class of expanded clone.

>-|TRBJ1-3|-|TRBV9|17
TGTGCCAGCAGCAAGCAACAGGAAGTCTACTCTGGAAACACCATATATTTT
CASSKQQEVYSGNTIYF
>TRBD1|TRBJ2-3|-|TRBV7-8|16
TGTGCCAGCAGCCGGGCCCGGGACAGGGGAACAGATACGCAGTATTTT
CASSRARDRGTDTQYF
>-|TRBJ2-1|once|TRBV4-1|13
TGCGCCAGCAGCCATCCCGAGTCCGATGAGCAGTTCTTC
CASSHPESDEQFF
>-|TRBJ2-7|-|TRBV29-1|13
TGCAGCGCTATACATGGGGCTACTGACGAGCAGTACTTC
CSAIHGATDEQYF
>-|TRBJ2-1|-|TRBV5-4|14
TGTGCCAGCCGGGGACTGAGCGCGAACAATGAGCAGTTCTTC
CASRGLSANNEQFF
>TRBD1|TRBJ1-2|-|TRBV6-5|15
TGTGCCAGCAGTCGACAGGGATTGCCTAACTATGGCTACACCTTC
CASSRQGLPNYGYTF
>TRBD1|TRBJ2-7|-|TRBV5-1|15
TGCGCCAGCAGCAGAGGGGACAGCCCCTCCTACGAGCAGTACTTC
CASSRGDSPSYEQYF
>-|TRBJ1-1|-|TRBV14|13
TGTGCCAGCAGCTTCACAGGGAGAACTGAAGCTTTCTTT
CASSFTGRTEAFF
>TRBD2|TRBJ2-1|-|TRBV2|15
TGTGCCAGCATAGTCGGACTAGCGGGATACAATGAGCAGTTCTTC
CASIVGLAGYNEQFF
>TRBD1|TRBJ1-2|-|TRBV27|14
TGTGCCAGCAGTCCCGACGACAGGGGTTGGGGCTACACCTTC
CASSPDDRGWGYTF
>-|TRBJ1-5|few|TRBV10-2|14
TGCGCCAGCAGTGATTGGGGAGGCGATCAGCCCCAGCATTTT
CASSDWGGDQPQHF
>TRBD2|TRBJ2-3|-|TRBV5-1|14
TGCGCCAGCAGTCCCGGGACTAACACAGATACGCAGTATTTT
CASSPGTNTDTQYF
>-|TRBJ1-2|-|TRBV7-2|15
TGTGCCAGCAGCTTAGGCGGGGGGGGCCGGGATGGCTACACCTTC
CASSLGGGGRDGYTF
>-|TRBJ2-3|-|TRBV2|14
TGTGCCAGCAGTGCCGGACTGGCACTAGATACGCAGTATTTT
CASSAGLALDTQYF
>TRBD2|TRBJ2-1|-|TRBV7-3|15
TGTGCCAGCAGCTCAAGACTAGCGGGGGTAGATGAGCAGTTCTTC
CASSSRLAGVDEQFF
>TRBD2|TRBJ2-3|-|TRBV2|12
TGTGCCAGCGGGGCGGGAGCAGATACGCAGTATTTT
CASGAGADTQYF
>TRBD1|TRBJ2-1|-|TRBV19|16
TGTGCCAGTAGTTCGCCCGGGACAGGGGTTGGCAATGAGCAGTTCTTC
CASSSPGTGVGNEQFF
>TRBD1|TRBJ1-1|-|TRBV7-6|16
TGTGCCAGCAGCTTAGGGACAGGGCGGAAGAACACTGAAGCTTTCTTT
CASSLGTGRKNTEAFF
>TRBD1|TRBJ2-1|-|TRBV19|13
TGTGCCAGTAGGTGGGACAGGGGGTATGAGCAGTTCTTC
CASRWDRGYEQFF
>-|TRBJ1-4|-|TRBV19|15
TGTGCCAGTAGTGCCTTGAAGGGGGGGAGTGAAAAACTGTTTTTT
CASSALKGGSEKLFF
>TRBD2|TRBJ2-1|-|TRBV27|17
TGTGCCAGCAGTTTAGGGATAGCGGGAGTGGACCACAATGAGCAGTTCTTC
CASSLGIAGVDHNEQFF
>-|TRBJ1-4|-|TRBV11-2|16
TGTGCCAGCAGCCCGATTTCAGGACAGCTTAATGAAAAACTGTTTTTT
CASSPISGQLNEKLFF
>-|TRBJ1-5|-|TRBV2|13
TGTGCCAGCAGTGAAACCCCCCCAGGCTCCCAGCATTTT
CASSETPPGSQHF
>TRBD1|TRBJ2-7|-|TRBV5-1|17
TGCGCCAGCAGCTTCCCCGGGACAGGGGGAGGGAGTTACGAGCAGTACTTC
CASSFPGTGGGSYEQYF
>TRBD1|TRBJ2-7|-|TRBV5-1|15
TGCGCCAGCAGCTCACAGGGGAGAGGGTCCTACGAGCAGTACTTC
CASSSQGRGSYEQYF
>-|TRBJ1-1|-|TRBV2|14
TGTGCCAGCAGTGAAAACGGGCAGGGTATTCGAGCTTTCTTT
CASSENGQGIRAFF
>TRBD1|TRBJ2-3|-|TRBV30|16
TGTGCCTGGCATACCGGGACAGGGGCGGTCACAGATACGCAGTATTTT
CAWHTGTGAVTDTQYF
>-|TRBJ1-2|-|TRBV25-1|11
TGTGCCAGCAGTCAGGGGTATGGCTACACCTTC
CASSQGYGYTF
>TRBD2|TRBJ2-5|-|TRBV2|15
TGTGCCAGCAGCTCTAGCGGGAGGGCCCGGGAGACCCAGTACTTC
CASSSSGRARETQYF
>-|TRBJ2-7|-|TRBV7-8|14
TGTGCCAGCAGCGCGCTACTAGATTCCTACGAGCAGTACTTC
CASSALLDSYEQYF
>TRBD1|TRBJ2-7|-|TRBV2|15
TGTGCCATCACGCCGGGCCGGACAGGGGCCAACGAGCAGTACTTC
CAITPGRTGANEQYF
>TRBD1|TRBJ1-3|-|TRBV6-5|16
TGTGCCAGCAGTTCGAGGGGGCTCCACTCTGGAAACACCATATATTTT
CASSSRGLHSGNTIYF
>TRBD2|TRBJ2-3|-|TRBV4-1|18
TGCGCCAGCAGCCAAGATCGCTTGGCGGGAGGGCCATCAGATACGCAGTATTTT
CASSQDRLAGGPSDTQYF
>TRBD1|TRBJ2-7|-|TRBV28|16
TGTGCCAGCAGTTTGTCCCCGGGACAGGGGACCTACGAGCAGTACTTC
CASSLSPGQGTYEQYF
>TRBD1|TRBJ1-3|-|TRBV28|15
TGTGCCAGCAGTGACAGGGTAGTTACTGGAAACACCATATATTTT
CASSDRVVTGNTIYF
>-|TRBJ1-5|-|TRBV5-6|15
TGTGCCAGCAGCATAGGGGGTTCGGTTGGTCAGCCCCAGCATTTT
CASSIGGSVGQPQHF
>-|TRBJ1-3|-|TRBV5-4|16
TGTGCCAGCAGCTTGGACTCTAGCCTCTCTGGAAACACCATATATTTT
CASSLDSSLSGNTIYF
>-|TRBJ1-5|-|TRBV28|12
TGTGCCAGCATGTCCCTGAATCAGCCCCAGCATTTT
CASMSLNQPQHF
>-|TRBJ2-2|-|TRBV5-4|15
TGTGCCAGCAGCTACCACAGCGGGAACACCGGGGAGCTGTTTTTT
CASSYHSGNTGELFF
>TRBD1|TRBJ1-3|-|TRBV5-1|14
TGCGCCAGCAGCCCAGGGGGCTTTGGAAACACCATATATTTT
CASSPGGFGNTIYF
>-|TRBJ2-5|-|TRBV7-8|14
TGTGCCAGCAGCTTAGGCGGTGGAGCCGAGACCCAGTACTTC
CASSLGGGAETQYF
>-|TRBJ1-4|-|TRBV5-1|15
TGCGCCAGCAGCCACAGGTTTAGTCAGGAGGAAAAACTGTTTTTT
CASSHRFSQEEKLFF